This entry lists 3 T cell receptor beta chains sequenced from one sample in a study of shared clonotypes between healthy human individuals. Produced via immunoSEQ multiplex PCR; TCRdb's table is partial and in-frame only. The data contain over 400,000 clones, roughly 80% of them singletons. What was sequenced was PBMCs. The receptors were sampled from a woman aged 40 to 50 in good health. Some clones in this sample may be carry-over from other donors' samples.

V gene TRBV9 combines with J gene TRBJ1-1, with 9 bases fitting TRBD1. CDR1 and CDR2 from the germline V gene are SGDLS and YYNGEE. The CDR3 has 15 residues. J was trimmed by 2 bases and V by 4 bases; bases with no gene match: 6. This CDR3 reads CASSPSDRGNTEAFF. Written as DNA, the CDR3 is TGTGCCAGCAGCCCCTCGGACAGGGGCAACACTGAAGCTTTCTTT.

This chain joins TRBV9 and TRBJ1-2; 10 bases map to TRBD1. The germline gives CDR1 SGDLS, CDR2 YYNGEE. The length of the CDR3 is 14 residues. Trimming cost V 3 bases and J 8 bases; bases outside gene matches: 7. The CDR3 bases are TGTGCCAGCAGCGCCCTCCGGGACAGGGGAGGCTACACCTTC. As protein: CASSALRDRGGYTF. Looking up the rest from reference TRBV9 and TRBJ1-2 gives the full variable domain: DSGVTQTPKHLITATGQRVTLRCSPRSGDLSVYWYQQSLDQGLQFLIQYYNGEERAKGNILERFSAQQFPDLHSELNLSSLELGDSALYFCASSALRDRGGYTFGSGTRLTVV.

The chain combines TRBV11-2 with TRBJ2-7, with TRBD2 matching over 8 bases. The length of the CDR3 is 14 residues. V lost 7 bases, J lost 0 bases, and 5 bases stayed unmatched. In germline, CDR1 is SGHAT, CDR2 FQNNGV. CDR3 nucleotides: TGTGCCAGCAACAGAGCGGGAGCCTCCTACGAGCAGTACTTC. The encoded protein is CASNRAGASYEQYF.